This entry lists 22 T cell receptor beta chains sequenced from one sample in a study of cytomegalovirus exposure and HLA in healthy donors. The data were produced by immunoSEQ multiplex PCR, yet TCRdb's version contains in-frame clones alone and is incomplete. The sample shows some 130,000 clones, 70% to 85% of them seen only once. Sequencing input: PBMCs. These receptors were taken from a man aged 30 to 39 in good health and CMV-seropositive.

The chain uses TRBV5-4 and TRBJ2-6; weak D call: TRBD2 (6 bases). CDR3 length: 16 amino acids. Trimming left V 6 bases short and J 2 bases short, with 15 bases between. Germline V gene sequence: CDR1 SGHNT, CDR2 YYREEE (reference sequence). The CDR3 here is CASTRGGEAGANVLTF. CDR3 DNA sequence: TGTGCCAGCACCCGTGGCGGGGAAGCTGGGGCCAACGTCCTGACTTTC. Combining the CDR3 with reference TRBV5-4 and TRBJ2-6 gives the whole variable domain ETGVTQSPTHLIKTRGQQVTLRCSSQSGHNTVSWYQQALGQGPQFIFQYYREEENGRGNFPPRFSGLQFPNYSSELNVNALELDDSALYLCASTRGGEAGANVLTFGAGSRLTVL.

This rearrangement joins TRBV6-5 to TRBJ2-5, with 10 positions matching TRBD2. Germline CDR1 MNHEY, CDR2 SVGAGI. The CDR3 contains 14 residues. The V segment lost 5 bases and the J segment 4 bases; nucleotides outside the gene matches: 4. The CDR3 DNA reads TGTGCCAGCAGTCCGTTAGCGGGAGGAGAGACCCAGTACTTC. Translation gives CASSPLAGGETQYF.

V gene TRBV4-1 combines with J gene TRBJ1-2, with TRBD1 as a possible D gene (6 bases). Germline V gives CDR1 MGHRA, CDR2 YSYEKL. The CDR3 loop spans 15 amino acids. Trimming removed 0 bases at V and 5 bases at J, with 13 bases between. CDR3 residues: CASSQEPRGGYGYTF. DNA for the CDR3: TGCGCCAGCAGCCAAGAACCCAGGGGCGGGTATGGCTACACCTTC.

J is TRBJ2-1 and V is TRBV2, with D maybe TRBD1 (5 bases). The CDR3 runs to 12 residues. The V gene lost 8 bases and the J gene lost 8 bases, with 13 bases spanning the gap. Per the germline V gene, CDR1 is SNHLY and CDR2 is FYNNEI. The CDR3 DNA reads TGTGCCAGCCGTAGGGGCCGGGATGAGCAGTTCTTC. This gives the protein CASRRGRDEQFF. Filled out from reference TRBV2 and TRBJ2-1, the complete variable domain reads EPEVTQTPSHQVTQMGQEVILRCVPISNHLYFYWYRQILGQKVEFLVSFYNNEISEKSEIFDDQFSVERPDGSNFTLKIRSTKLEDSAMYFCASRRGRDEQFFGPGTRLTVL.

This rearrangement joins TRBV7-2 to TRBJ1-5, with D perhaps TRBD1 (5 bases). The germline V gene encodes CDR1 SGHTA and CDR2 FQGNSA. Trimming removed 1 base from V and 6 bases from J, with 13 bases in between. The CDR3 extends over 15 amino acids. CDR3 DNA: TGTGCCAGCAGCTTAGTTCGCGGGGACGGTCAGCCCCAGCATTTT. Translating it yields CASSLVRGDGQPQHF.

This chain uses TRBV5-1 with TRBJ2-5, with a tentative D call TRBD1 (6 bases). V lost 0 bases, J lost 5 bases, and 11 bases lay in between. CDR1 is SGHRS and CDR2 is YFSETQ in the germline V gene. This CDR3 contains 14 residues. CDR3 nucleotide sequence: TGCGCCAGCAGCTTGGCAGGGGCGCAGGAGACCCAGTACTTC. As protein: CASSLAGAQETQYF.

This chain links TRBV7-2 with TRBJ2-1; D is perhaps TRBD2 (5 bases). From germline, CDR1 is SGHTA and CDR2 FQGNSA. CDR3 length equals 15 residues. Trimming removed 0 bases from V and 0 bases from J, with 6 bases in between. The chain's CDR3 is CASSLAGNSYNEQFF. The DNA of the CDR3 is TGTGCCAGCAGCTTAGCCGGGAACTCCTACAATGAGCAGTTCTTC.

V usage is TRBV19 and J usage is TRBJ1-1; perhaps TRBD1 as D (5 bases). The V gene lost 3 bases and the J gene lost 4 bases, with 12 bases spanning the gap. The CDR3 has 14 amino acids. Germline assignment: CDR1 LNHDA and CDR2 SQIVND (reference sequence). The CDR3 is CASSISFRATEAFF. In nucleotides, the CDR3 is TGTGCCAGTAGTATCTCGTTCAGGGCCACTGAAGCTTTCTTT.

The chain uses TRBV27 and TRBJ2-7; 8 bases align to TRBD2. Germline V gives CDR1 MNHEY, CDR2 SMNVEV (reference sequence). The CDR3 is made up of 14 amino acids. Germline trimming cut 6 bases from V and 5 bases from J; bases unmatched to any gene: 9. The chain's CDR3 is CASRSGLEVHEQYF. The CDR3 coding sequence is TGTGCCAGCAGATCGGGACTAGAAGTCCACGAGCAGTACTTC.

CDR3 loop: CSVETATGSSKYEQYF. CDR3 sequence (DNA): TGCAGCGTTGAAACAGCCACAGGGAGTAGCAAGTACGAGCAGTACTTC. V is TRBV29-1 and J is TRBJ2-7; possible D gene TRBD1, 6 bases. Germline CDR1 SQVTM, CDR2 ANQGSEA. The CDR3 sequence is 16 residues long. The V gene lost 2 bases and the J gene lost 4 bases, with 21 bases spanning the gap.

The V and J genes are TRBV9 and TRBJ2-1; a possible D gene is TRBD1 (6 bases). Germline assignment: CDR1 SGDLS and CDR2 YYNGEE. V gave up 3 bases and J gave up 6 bases, with 10 bases separating them. The CDR3 spans 13 residues. The CDR3 spells CASSADSTNEQFF. The CDR3 DNA follows: TGTGCCAGCAGCGCGGACAGCACCAATGAGCAGTTCTTC. Full variable domain (remainder filled in from reference TRBV9 and TRBJ2-1): DSGVTQTPKHLITATGQRVTLRCSPRSGDLSVYWYQQSLDQGLQFLIQYYNGEERAKGNILERFSAQQFPDLHSELNLSSLELGDSALYFCASSADSTNEQFFGPGTRLTVL.

The chain uses TRBV2 and TRBJ2-3; D is unresolved. V was trimmed by 4 bases and J by 4 bases, leaving 6 bases between them. This CDR3 spans 12 amino acids. The germline CDR1 and CDR2 sequences are SNHLY and FYNNEI. CDR3 in DNA: TGTGCCAGCAGTGTCTCCCCAGATACGCAGTATTTT. It specifies CASSVSPDTQYF.

V and J are TRBV9 and TRBJ2-5, with 8 positions matching TRBD2. CDR1 SGDLS and CDR2 YYNGEE come from the germline V gene. The CDR3 length is 15 residues. The ends lost 6 bases at V and 5 bases at J; junction bases unmatched: 12. CDR3 DNA sequence: TGTGCCAGCACCCTAAGCGTAGCTAGCGGGGAGACCCAGTACTTC. Encoded protein: CASTLSVASGETQYF.

The chain couples TRBV11-3 to TRBJ2-1; 8 positions agree with TRBD1. Germline V gene sequence: CDR1 SGHNT, CDR2 YENEEA. The V and J ends lost 5 bases and 2 bases, in that order; junction bases with no gene match: 5. The CDR3 runs 15 residues. CDR3 in amino acids: CASSTRQGPYNEQFF. CDR3 DNA: TGTGCCAGCAGCACTCGACAGGGGCCCTACAATGAGCAGTTCTTC.

This clone was seen a handful of times. The chain has TRBV12-5 and TRBJ2-7; no firm D call. Trimming left V 2 bases short and J 3 bases short, with 5 bases between. Per the germline V gene, CDR1 is LGHNT and CDR2 is FRNRAP. The CDR3 contains 12 residues. CDR3: CASGLFGYEQYF. CDR3 bases: TGTGCTAGTGGTTTGTTCGGCTACGAGCAGTACTTC.

This clone was counted between two and nine times. The chain combines TRBV5-6 with TRBJ1-2; D is unresolved. The V gene lost 5 bases and the J gene lost 3 bases, with 8 bases spanning the gap. The CDR3 has 12 amino acids. Germline assignment: CDR1 SGHDT and CDR2 YYEEEE. This CDR3 is CASRWEDYGYTF. CDR3 DNA sequence: TGTGCCAGCAGATGGGAGGACTATGGCTACACCTTC. The full variable domain, its missing parts supplied by reference TRBV5-6 and TRBJ1-2, is DAGVTQSPTHLIKTRGQQVTLRCSPKSGHDTVSWYQQALGQGPQFIFQYYEEEERQRGNFPDRFSGHQFPNYSSELNVNALLLGDSALYLCASRWEDYGYTFGSGTRLTVV.

Comment on this clone: In the same sample, other DNA sequences code for this CDR3. The V and J genes are TRBV20-1 and TRBJ2-5, with D possibly matching TRBD2 (6 bases). Trimming took off 6 bases at V and 3 bases at J, with 8 bases between the two ends. Germline V gene sequence: CDR1 DFQATT, CDR2 SNEGSKA (reference sequence). CDR3 size: 11 residues. The CDR3 nucleotides are TGCAGTGCGTGGACTAAAGAGACCCAGTACTTC. It specifies CSAWTKETQYF.

This clone has only one observation. This chain connects TRBV7-9 to TRBJ1-2; possible D gene TRBD1, 6 bases. V shed 2 bases and J shed 7 bases, with 11 bases lying between them. Germline V gene data show CDR1 as SEHNR and CDR2 as FQNEAQ (reference sequence). The CDR3 is 13 residues long. CDR3 sequence reads: CASSLMGTTGYTF. The CDR3 bases are TGTGCCAGCAGCTTAATGGGGACAACTGGCTACACCTTC.

For this clone: Other DNA sequences from this sample encode an identical CDR3 as well. The chain combines TRBV5-1 with TRBJ2-2, with 7 bases identical to TRBD2. The CDR3 sequence is 15 residues long. The germline CDR1 and CDR2 sequences are SGHRS and YFSETQ. Trimming at V came to 1 base and at J to 1 base, leaving 1 base not matched to a gene. DNA of the CDR3: TGCGCCAGCAGCTTGTCGGGAGGGAACACCGGGGAGCTGTTTTTT. Translation: CASSLSGGNTGELFF.

The rearrangement joins TRBV7-3 to TRBJ1-1; the D is unclear. Germline-derived CDR1 and CDR2 are SGHTA and FQGTGA. CDR3 length: 20 amino acids. Trimming cost V 1 base and J 6 bases, with 30 bases left between them. The CDR3 DNA sequence: TGTGCCAGCAGCTTAAAGCTCGGCTCCCGTTTTGGTGGGTTTAGCGCTGAAGCTTTCTTT. It translates to CASSLKLGSRFGGFSAEAFF.

The sample holds a few counts of this clone. In DNA form, the CDR3 reads TGTGCCAGCAGCTCAAATTCACCCCTCCACTTT. Residues: CASSSNSPLHF. V is TRBV14 and J is TRBJ1-6; D call uncertain. The CDR3 length is 11 residues. V was trimmed by 5 bases and J by 7 bases, leaving 3 bases between them. Germline V gene data show CDR1 as SGHDN and CDR2 as FVKESK.

The V gene is TRBV6-1, the J gene TRBJ1-3, with 9 positions matching TRBD1. Losses at the gene ends were 1 base for V and 2 bases for J; bases not matched to a gene: 0. CDR1 and CDR2 (germline): MNHNS, SASEGT. This CDR3 has 15 residues. The CDR3 is CASSEGTGAGNTIYF. The CDR3 nucleotides are TGTGCCAGCAGTGAAGGGACAGGGGCTGGAAACACCATATATTTT.